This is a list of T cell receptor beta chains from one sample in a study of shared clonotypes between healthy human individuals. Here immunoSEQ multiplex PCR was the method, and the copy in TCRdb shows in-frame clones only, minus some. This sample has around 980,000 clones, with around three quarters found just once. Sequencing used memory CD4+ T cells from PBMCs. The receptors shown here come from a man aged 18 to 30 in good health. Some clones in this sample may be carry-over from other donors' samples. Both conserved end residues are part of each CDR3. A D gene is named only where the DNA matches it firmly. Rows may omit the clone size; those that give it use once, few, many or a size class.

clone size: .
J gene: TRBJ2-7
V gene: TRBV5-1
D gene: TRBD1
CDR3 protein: CASSPGDRLGRTEQYF
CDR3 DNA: TGCGCCAGCAGCCCAGGGGACAGGTTGGGGAGAACTGAGCAGTACTTC

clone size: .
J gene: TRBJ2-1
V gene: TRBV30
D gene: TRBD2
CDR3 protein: CAWIPGLAGGVAYNEQFF
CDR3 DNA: TGTGCCTGGATTCCCGGACTAGCGGGAGGAGTCGCCTACAATGAGCAGTTCTTC

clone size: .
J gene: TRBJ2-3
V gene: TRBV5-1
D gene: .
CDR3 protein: CASGPDWSDTQYF
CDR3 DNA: TGCGCCAGCGGGCCCGACTGGTCAGATACGCAGTATTTT

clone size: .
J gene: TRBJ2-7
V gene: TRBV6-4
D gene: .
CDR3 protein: CASGLDLSEPWNEQYF
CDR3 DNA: TGTGCCAGCGGGCTCGACCTTAGCGAGCCTTGGAACGAGCAGTACTTC

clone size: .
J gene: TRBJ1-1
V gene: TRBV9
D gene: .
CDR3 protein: CASSVEGMNTEAFF
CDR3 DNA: TGTGCCAGCAGCGTAGAGGGCATGAACACTGAAGCTTTCTTT

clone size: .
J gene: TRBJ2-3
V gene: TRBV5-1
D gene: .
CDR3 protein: CASSGGTVTLYTQYF
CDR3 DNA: TGCGCCAGCAGCGGGGGGACCGTGACATTATATACGCAGTATTTT

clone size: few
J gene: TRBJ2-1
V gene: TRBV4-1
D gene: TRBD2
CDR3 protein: CASSQDWLAGGHEQFF
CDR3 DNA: TGCGCCAGCAGCCAAGACTGGCTAGCGGGAGGGCATGAGCAGTTCTTC

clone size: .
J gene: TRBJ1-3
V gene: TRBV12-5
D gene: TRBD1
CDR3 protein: CASGLRTGVSGNTIYF
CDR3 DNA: TGTGCTAGTGGTTTGAGGACAGGGGTCTCTGGAAACACCATATATTTT

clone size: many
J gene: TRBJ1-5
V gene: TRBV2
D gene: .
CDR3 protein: CASSQESGGQPQHF
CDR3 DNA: TGTGCCAGCAGTCAGGAATCGGGTGGGCAGCCCCAGCATTTT

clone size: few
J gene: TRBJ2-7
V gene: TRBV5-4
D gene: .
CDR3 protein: CASSPSGDSYEQYF
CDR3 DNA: TGTGCCAGCAGCCCCAGCGGAGACTCCTACGAGCAGTACTTC

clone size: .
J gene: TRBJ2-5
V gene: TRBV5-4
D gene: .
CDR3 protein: CASSYPSRAAQETQYF
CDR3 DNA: TGTGCCAGCAGCTACCCTTCCCGGGCAGCCCAAGAGACCCAGTACTTC

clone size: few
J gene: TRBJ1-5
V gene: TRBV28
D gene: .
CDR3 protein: CASRRGPGGNQPQHF
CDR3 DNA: TGTGCCAGCAGGAGGGGCCCTGGGGGCAATCAGCCCCAGCATTTT

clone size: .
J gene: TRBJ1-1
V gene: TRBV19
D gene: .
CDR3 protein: CASSIIQGNTEAFF
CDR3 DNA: TGTGCCAGTAGTATAATCCAGGGGAACACTGAAGCTTTCTTT

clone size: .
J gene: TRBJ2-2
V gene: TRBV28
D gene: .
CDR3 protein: CASSRPGTYTGELFF
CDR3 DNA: TGTGCCAGCAGCAGACCAGGGACCTACACCGGGGAGCTGTTTTTT

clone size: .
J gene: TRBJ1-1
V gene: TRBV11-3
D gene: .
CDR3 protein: CASSLRGYTEAFF
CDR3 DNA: TGTGCCAGCAGCCTGAGGGGGTACACTGAAGCTTTCTTT

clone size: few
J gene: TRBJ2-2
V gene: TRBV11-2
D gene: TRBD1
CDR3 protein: CASSLRGTGQGVPGELFF
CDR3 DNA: TGTGCCAGCAGCTTACGCGGCACCGGACAGGGGGTCCCCGGGGAGCTGTTTTTT

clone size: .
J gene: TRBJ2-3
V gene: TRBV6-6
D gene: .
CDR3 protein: CASSYWVYGTDTQYF
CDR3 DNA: TGTGCCAGCAGTTACTGGGTATATGGCACAGATACGCAGTATTTT

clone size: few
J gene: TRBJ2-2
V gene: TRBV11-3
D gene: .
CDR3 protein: CASSFFTGELFF
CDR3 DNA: TGTGCCAGCAGCTTCTTCACCGGGGAGCTGTTTTTT

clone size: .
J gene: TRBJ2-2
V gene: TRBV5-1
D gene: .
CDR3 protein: CASSSIVIQGGNTGELFF
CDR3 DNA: TGCGCCAGCAGCTCCATAGTAATACAGGGAGGGAACACCGGGGAGCTGTTTTTT

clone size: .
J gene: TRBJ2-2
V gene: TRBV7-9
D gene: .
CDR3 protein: CASSPWAGELFF
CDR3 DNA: TGTGCCAGCAGCCCCTGGGCCGGGGAGCTGTTTTTT

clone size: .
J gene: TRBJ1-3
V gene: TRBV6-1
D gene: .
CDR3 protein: CASQIDFSGNTIYF
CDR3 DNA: TGTGCGAGTCAGATCGACTTCTCTGGAAACACCATATATTTT

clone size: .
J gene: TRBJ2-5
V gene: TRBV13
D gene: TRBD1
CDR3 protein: CASSAWTGFRETQYF
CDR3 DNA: TGTGCCAGCAGCGCCTGGACAGGGTTCCGAGAGACCCAGTACTTC

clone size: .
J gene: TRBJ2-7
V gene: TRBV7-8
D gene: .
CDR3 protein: CASSLAGQTSYEQYF
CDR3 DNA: TGTGCCAGCAGCTTAGCCGGCCAGACCTCCTACGAGCAGTACTTC

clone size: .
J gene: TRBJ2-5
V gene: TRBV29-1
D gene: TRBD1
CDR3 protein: CSFWTGPQETQYF
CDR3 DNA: TGCAGCTTTTGGACAGGCCCACAGGAGACCCAGTACTTC

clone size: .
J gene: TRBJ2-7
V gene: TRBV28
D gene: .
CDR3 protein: CASSSNRPGDEQYF
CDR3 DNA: TGTGCCAGCAGTTCAAATCGCCCCGGAGACGAGCAGTACTTC

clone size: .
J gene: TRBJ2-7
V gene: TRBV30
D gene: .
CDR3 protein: CAWDNRVDEQYF
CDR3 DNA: TGTGCCTGGGACAACAGGGTCGACGAGCAGTACTTC

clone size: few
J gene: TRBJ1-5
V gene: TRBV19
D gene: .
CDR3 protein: CASSIGFAQPQHF
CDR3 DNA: TGTGCCAGTAGTATCGGTTTCGCTCAGCCCCAGCATTTT

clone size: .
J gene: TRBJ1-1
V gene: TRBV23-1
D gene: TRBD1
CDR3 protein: CASSQSFRQGGTEAFF
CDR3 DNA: TGCGCCAGCAGTCAATCTTTCCGGCAGGGGGGGACTGAAGCTTTCTTT

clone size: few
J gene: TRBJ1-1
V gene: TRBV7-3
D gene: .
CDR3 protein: CASSPRGGGNTEAFF
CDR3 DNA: TGTGCCAGCAGCCCTCGGGGAGGGGGGAACACTGAAGCTTTCTTT

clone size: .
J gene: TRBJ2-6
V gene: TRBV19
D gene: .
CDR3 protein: CASKKNSGANVLTF
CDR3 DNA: TGTGCCAGTAAAAAAAACTCTGGGGCCAACGTCCTGACTTTC

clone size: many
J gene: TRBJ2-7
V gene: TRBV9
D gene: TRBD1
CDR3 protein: CASSVGDRGYEQYF
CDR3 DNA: TGTGCCAGCAGCGTTGGGGACAGGGGCTACGAGCAGTACTTC

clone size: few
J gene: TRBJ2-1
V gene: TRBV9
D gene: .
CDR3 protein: CASSPPSTSSYNEQFF
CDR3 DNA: TGTGCCAGCAGCCCACCTTCTACGAGCTCCTACAATGAGCAGTTCTTC

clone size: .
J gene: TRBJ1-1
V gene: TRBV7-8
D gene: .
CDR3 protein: CASRRSGNTEAFF
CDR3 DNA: TGTGCCAGCAGACGAAGTGGGAACACTGAAGCTTTCTTT

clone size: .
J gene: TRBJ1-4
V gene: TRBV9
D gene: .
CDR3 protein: CASSGGINEKLFF
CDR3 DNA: TGTGCCAGCAGCGGGGGGATTAATGAAAAACTGTTTTTT

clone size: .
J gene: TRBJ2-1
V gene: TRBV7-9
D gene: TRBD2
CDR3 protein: CASSFPGLAGVREQFF
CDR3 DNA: TGTGCCAGCAGCTTCCCGGGACTAGCGGGAGTGCGTGAGCAGTTCTTC

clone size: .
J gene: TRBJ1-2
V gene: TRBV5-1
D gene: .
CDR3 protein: CASSLERVRGGYGYTF
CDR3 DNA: TGCGCCAGCAGCTTGGAACGGGTCAGGGGAGGATATGGCTACACCTTC

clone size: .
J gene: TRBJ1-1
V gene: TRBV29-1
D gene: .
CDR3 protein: CSYSGANTEAFF
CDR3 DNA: TGCAGCTACTCTGGGGCGAACACTGAAGCTTTCTTT

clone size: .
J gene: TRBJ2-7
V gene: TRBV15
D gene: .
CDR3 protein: CATSRGGGDTYEQYF
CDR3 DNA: TGTGCCACCAGCAGAGGGGGAGGAGATACTTACGAGCAGTACTTC

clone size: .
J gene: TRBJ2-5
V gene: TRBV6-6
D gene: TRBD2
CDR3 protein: CASSYSRGVRETQYF
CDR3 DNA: TGTGCCAGCAGTTACTCCCGGGGGGTAAGAGAGACCCAGTACTTC

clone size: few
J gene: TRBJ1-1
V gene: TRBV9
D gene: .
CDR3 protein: CASSGGPDTEAFF
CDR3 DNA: TGTGCCAGCAGCGGTGGGCCCGACACTGAAGCTTTCTTT

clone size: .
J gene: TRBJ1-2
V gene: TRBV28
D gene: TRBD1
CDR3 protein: CASSLMGQGVNGYTF
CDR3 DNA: TGTGCCAGCAGTTTAATGGGACAGGGGGTGAATGGCTACACCTTC

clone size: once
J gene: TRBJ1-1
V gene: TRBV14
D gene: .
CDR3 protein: CASSQESSQGRYTEAFF
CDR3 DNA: TGTGCCAGCAGCCAGGAATCCAGTCAGGGTCGGTATACTGAAGCTTTCTTT

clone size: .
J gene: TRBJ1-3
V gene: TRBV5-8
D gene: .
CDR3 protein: CASRYRASGNTIYF
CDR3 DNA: TGTGCCAGCAGATACAGGGCATCTGGAAACACCATATATTTT

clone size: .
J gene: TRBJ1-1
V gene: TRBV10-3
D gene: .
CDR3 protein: CAISEYTEAFF
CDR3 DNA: TGTGCCATCAGTGAGTACACTGAAGCTTTCTTT